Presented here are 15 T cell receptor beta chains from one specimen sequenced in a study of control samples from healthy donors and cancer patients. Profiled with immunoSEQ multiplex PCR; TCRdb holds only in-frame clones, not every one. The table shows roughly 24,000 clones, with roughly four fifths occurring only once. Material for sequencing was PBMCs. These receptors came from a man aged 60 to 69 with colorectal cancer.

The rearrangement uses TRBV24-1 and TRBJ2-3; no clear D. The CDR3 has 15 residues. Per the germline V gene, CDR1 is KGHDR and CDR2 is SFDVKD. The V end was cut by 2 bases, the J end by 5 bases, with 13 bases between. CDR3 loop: CATSDSVGSVDTQYF. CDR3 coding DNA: TGTGCCACCAGTGATTCGGTTGGATCCGTAGATACGCAGTATTTT.

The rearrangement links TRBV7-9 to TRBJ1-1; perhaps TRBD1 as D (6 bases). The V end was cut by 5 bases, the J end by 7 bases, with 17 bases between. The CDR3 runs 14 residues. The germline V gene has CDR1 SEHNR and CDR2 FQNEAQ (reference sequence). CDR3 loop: CASSAEGVLVEAFF. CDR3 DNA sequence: TGTGCCAGCAGCGCCGAGGGGGTGTTAGTTGAAGCTTTCTTT.

The CDR3 loop is CATSRAGGAGNTGELFF. The DNA of the CDR3 is TGTGCCACCAGCAGAGCCGGTGGGGCGGGGAACACCGGGGAGCTGTTTTTT. The chain couples TRBV15 to TRBJ2-2; D might be TRBD1 or TRBD2, each matching 5 bases. CDR1 is LNHNV, CDR2 YYDKDF, per germline (reference sequence). The CDR3 is 17 amino acids. V was shortened by 1 base and J by 1 base, with 13 bases between the two germline ends.

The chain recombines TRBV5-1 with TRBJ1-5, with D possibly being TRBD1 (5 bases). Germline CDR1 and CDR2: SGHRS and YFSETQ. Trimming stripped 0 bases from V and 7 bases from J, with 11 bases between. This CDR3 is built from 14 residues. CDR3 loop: CASSLGWGGQPQHF. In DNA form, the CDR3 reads TGCGCCAGCAGCTTGGGATGGGGCGGGCAGCCCCAGCATTTT.

The DNA for the CDR3 is TGTGCCAGCAGCGTTCGACCCGACAGGGGGCATAACAGCTATGGCTACACCTTC. It encodes CASSVRPDRGHNSYGYTF. The rearrangement joins TRBV11-2 to TRBJ1-2, with 10 bases fitting TRBD1. V lost 5 bases to trimming and J lost 4 bases; unmatched junction nucleotides: 16. The CDR3 contains 18 residues. Per germline, CDR1 SGHAT and CDR2 FQNNGV.

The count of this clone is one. The CDR3: CASSGGTASTDTQYF. CDR3 nucleotide sequence: TGTGCCAGCAGTGGAGGAACGGCAAGCACAGATACGCAGTATTTT. This chain uses TRBV2 with TRBJ2-3, with D hard to call. Germline V lookup: CDR1 SNHLY, CDR2 FYNNEI. V lost 4 bases and J 0 bases, leaving 11 bases between the germline ends. CDR3 size: 15 residues.

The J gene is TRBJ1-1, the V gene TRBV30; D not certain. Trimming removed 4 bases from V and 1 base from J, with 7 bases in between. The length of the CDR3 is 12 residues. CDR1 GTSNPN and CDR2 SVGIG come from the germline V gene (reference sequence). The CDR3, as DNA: TGTGCCTGGACATACGGGAACACTGAAGCTTTCTTT. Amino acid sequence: CAWTYGNTEAFF.

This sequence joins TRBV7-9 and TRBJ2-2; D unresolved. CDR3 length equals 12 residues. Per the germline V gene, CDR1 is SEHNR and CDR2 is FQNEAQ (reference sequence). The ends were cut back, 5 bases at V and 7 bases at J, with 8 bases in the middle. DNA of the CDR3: TGTGCCAGCAGCAAAGAGGTCGGGGAGCTGTTTTTT. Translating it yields CASSKEVGELFF.

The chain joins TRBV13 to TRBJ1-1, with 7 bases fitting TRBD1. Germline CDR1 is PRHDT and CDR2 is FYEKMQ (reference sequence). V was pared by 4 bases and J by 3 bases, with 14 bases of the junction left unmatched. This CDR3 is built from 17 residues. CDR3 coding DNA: TGTGCCAGCAGCTCGATCCGGGACAGAGGGGGGGACACTGAAGCTTTCTTT. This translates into CASSSIRDRGGDTEAFF.

CDR3 bases: TGTGCCAGCAGCCAACAGGGCACAGATACGCAGTATTTT. Encoded protein: CASSQQGTDTQYF. The rearrangement links TRBV12-3 or TRBV12-4 to TRBJ2-3; D may be TRBD1 (5 bases). This CDR3 has 13 residues. Deletions cut 6 bases from V and 1 base from J, with 8 bases between.

The CDR3 DNA follows: TGTGCCAGCAGTGAACACACAGGGAAGTCGGTTGGCTACACCTTC. Amino acid sequence: CASSEHTGKSVGYTF. This chain connects TRBV6-1 to TRBJ1-2; the D gene is possibly TRBD1 (6 bases). Trimming pared 2 bases from V and 7 bases from J, leaving 17 bases between. Germline-derived CDR1 and CDR2 are MNHNS and SASEGT. CDR3 length equals 15 residues.

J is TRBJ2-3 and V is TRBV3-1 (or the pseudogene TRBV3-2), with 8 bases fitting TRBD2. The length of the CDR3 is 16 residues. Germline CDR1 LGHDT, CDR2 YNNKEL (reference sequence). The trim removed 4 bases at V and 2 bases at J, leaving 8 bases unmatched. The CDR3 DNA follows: TGTGCCAGCAGCCTTAGCGGGGCCACTTACACAGATACGCAGTATTTT. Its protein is CASSLSGATYTDTQYF.

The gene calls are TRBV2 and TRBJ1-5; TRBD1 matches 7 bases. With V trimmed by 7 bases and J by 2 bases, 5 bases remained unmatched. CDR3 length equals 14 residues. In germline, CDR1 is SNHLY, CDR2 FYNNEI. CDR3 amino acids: CASKGALGNQPQHF. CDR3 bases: TGTGCCAGCAAGGGGGCGTTGGGCAATCAGCCCCAGCATTTT.

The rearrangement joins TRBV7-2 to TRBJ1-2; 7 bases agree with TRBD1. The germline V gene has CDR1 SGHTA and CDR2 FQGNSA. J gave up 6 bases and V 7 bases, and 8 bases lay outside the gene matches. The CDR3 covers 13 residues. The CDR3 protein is CASTETGRDGYTF. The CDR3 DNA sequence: TGTGCCAGCACCGAGACAGGGAGAGATGGCTACACCTTC.

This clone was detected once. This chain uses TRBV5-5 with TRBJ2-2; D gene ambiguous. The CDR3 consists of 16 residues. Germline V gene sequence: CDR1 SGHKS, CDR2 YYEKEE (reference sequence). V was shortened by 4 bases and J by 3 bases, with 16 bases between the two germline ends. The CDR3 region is CASSPHLRPDTGELFF. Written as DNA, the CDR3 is TGTGCCAGCAGCCCCCACTTGCGCCCCGACACCGGGGAGCTGTTTTTT. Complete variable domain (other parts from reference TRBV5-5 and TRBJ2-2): DAGVTQSPTHLIKTRGQQVTLRCSPISGHKSVSWYQQVLGQGPQFIFQYYEKEERGRGNFPDRFSARQFPNYSSELNVNALLLGDSALYLCASSPHLRPDTGELFFGEGSRLTVL.